This T cell receptor beta chain came from a study of response to subunit inactivated influenza vaccine. Study-level findings and limits: It was suggested by the authors that few new T cells are recruited by each seasonal influenza vaccination.

As concerns this clonotype: Its antigen is unknown.

MiXCR, applied by TCRdb to the RT-PCR reads, yields one record per CDR3 protein. The top ten hold roughly 3.1% of the sample, which has about 500,000 distinct CDR3 sequences, 16% seen once. The CDR3 runs to 15 residues. The germline gives CDR1 SGHRS, CDR2 YFSETQ. The V gene end was trimmed by 4 bases and the J gene end by 3 bases; junction bases not matched to a gene: 5. This chain uses TRBV5-1 with TRBJ2-1, with 9 bases that match TRBD2. The sample here was CD4+ T cells sorted from PBMCs, taken approximately 25 months after vaccination. The TCR originated in a man between 50 and 69 years old who received an inactivated influenza vaccine. This CDR3 reads CASSTQRGDYNEQFF. The CDR3 nucleotides read TGCGCCAGCAGCACACAGCGGGGGGACTACAATGAGCAGTTCTTC.